Sequencing of this TCR beta chain was carried out in a study of human T cells and chemical hapten exposure. As for the study in general: Patients, largely female, had alopecia areata, totalis or universalis.

The germline V gene encodes CDR1 MNHNY and CDR2 SVGAGI (reference sequence). The V and J ends lost 7 bases and 7 bases respectively, with 11 bases between them. The CDR3 runs 12 residues. Study conclusions and caveats: In comparison with controls, expanded TCRs gave rise to a significantly larger number of large CDR3 similarity clusters. The presence of alopecia in the donors means their immune response may differ from healthy people's.

In the source study's methods: Counts of TCRs in each sample centred on a median of roughly 89,000 and extended from around 24,000 to 710,000. In TCRdb, the RACE reads were re-called with MiXCR into one record per CDR3 protein. TCRdb, rather than the study authors, made the V and J calls. The sample has approximately 340,000 distinct CDR3 sequences, 6% to 8.5% seen once. This clonotype was seen a handful of times. The antigen remains unidentified. As to time point: patch test 1, 2 weeks after DPC sensitization. Stated treatment: therapeutic diphenylcyclopropenone sensitization with weekly scalp DPC. The receptor was derived from a woman in her late teens or twenties with alopecia areata. Some clones in this sample may be carry-over from other donors' samples. This sequence joins TRBV6-6 and TRBJ1-5, with D perhaps matching TRBD1 (5 bases). The sequencing used whole blood, collected in connection with sensitization to the hapten diphenylcyclopropenone (DPC). In DNA, the CDR3 is TGTGCCAGCACCCGGGACGGCCAGCCCCAGCATTTT. Its protein is CASTRDGQPQHF.